This T cell receptor (beta chain) was retrieved from a study of blood T cell repertoires in COVID-19 (dated by TCRdb to 2020 to 2022). Background for the entire study: Samples from collaborators originated in the United States, Italy and Spain and spanned both the acute and convalescent phases of COVID-19. The dataset comprised deeply sampled blood TCRbeta repertoires from subjects exposed to, actively infected with, or recovered from COVID-19. The material from the prospective study consisted of cDNA or gDNA derived from T cells, B-cell-depleted T cells, or PBMCs. Where available, HLA class I and class II types were obtained from metadata supplied by the sample provider rather than from assay-based typing. A de-identified subject ID, COVID-19 status, age in years and sex were almost always included in the sample metadata. A freely available public database, intended as a resource for researchers studying the immune response to SARS-CoV-2, is where the repertoires were released. The samples were drawn from two sources: the first 160 participants of the ongoing ImmuneRACE study, and some 1,300 subjects contributed by 6 global collaborators.

Participants in the prospective study were enrolled through a virtual design, were aged roughly 18 to 100 years, and lived in approximately 24 United States geographic areas. In the prospective study, cohorts were assigned on the basis of participant-reported clinical history obtained from a screening survey and a study questionnaire. Recovered participants in ImmuneRACE Cohort 3 were defined by two consecutive negative NP/OP PCR tests, clearance by a healthcare professional, or resolution of symptoms. Mobile phlebotomists in the prospective study collected whole blood, serum and a nasopharyngeal or oropharyngeal swab from every participant. Over a roughly 2-month period, participants in the prospective study had the option of providing additional blood draws and questionnaires. Prospective study blood samples were shipped either frozen or at room temperature before DNA extraction. What the authors observed across the whole study: How much clinical and demographic metadata was included differed by source and by participant, and the metadata was provided uncurated.

With regard to this clone: The specificity of this receptor is unknown. No qualities accompany the bases; no much larger clone lies one base away.

TCRbeta CDR3 regions were amplified from genomic DNA by means of the immunoSEQ Assay, a bias-controlled multiplex PCR. On the study's bioinformatics: The number of nucleated cells in each sample was estimated from the amplification of reference gene primers within the assay. Sequence reads were collapsed and filtered to measure the absolute abundance of every unique TCRbeta CDR3 rearrangement. For each sample, productive Simpson clonality was calculated by taking the square root of Simpson's diversity index across productive rearrangements. TCRdb stores this immuneACCESS table with in-frame sequences only. Part of the clones is absent; in the studies checked, under half of the shortfall reflects unresolved V genes, and no reason is known for the rest. V and J calls plus clone size are reproduced from that table; the DNA served to infer D and trimming. The sample profile shows over 250,000 clones; under 95% of them were found once. Of the sample, around 2.6% is held by the ten largest clones.

Via the germline V gene, CDR1 is MGHRA and CDR2 YSYEKL. The junction carries 17 bases between V and J, which are trimmed by 4 bases and 7 bases respectively. The CDR3 has 14 amino acids, counting the end cysteine and phenylalanine. The kept DNA is CDR3 alone, 42 bases in frame from the first base. The clonotype was recovered from a man aged 55 to 70 who had recovered from COVID-19. The sequencing sample was made of PBMCs or T cells enriched from blood (not recorded which). The chain was built from TRBV4-1 and TRBJ2-7; 5 matching bases give a weak D call of TRBD2. The nucleotide sequence is given as TGCGCCAGCAGCCCCAGAGGGCTATCTGGTGAGCAGTACTTC. The encoded protein is CASSPRGLSGEQYF.